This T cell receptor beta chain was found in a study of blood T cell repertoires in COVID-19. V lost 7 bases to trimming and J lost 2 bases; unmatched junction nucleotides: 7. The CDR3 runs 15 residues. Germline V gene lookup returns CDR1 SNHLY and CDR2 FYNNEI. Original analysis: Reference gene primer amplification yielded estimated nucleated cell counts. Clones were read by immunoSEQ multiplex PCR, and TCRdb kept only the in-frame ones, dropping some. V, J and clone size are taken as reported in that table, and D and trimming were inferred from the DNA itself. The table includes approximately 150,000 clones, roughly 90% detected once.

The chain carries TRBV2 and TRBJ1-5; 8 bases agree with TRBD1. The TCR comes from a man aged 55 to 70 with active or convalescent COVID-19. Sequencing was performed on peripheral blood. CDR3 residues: CASTRDRNRNQPQHF. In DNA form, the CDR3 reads TGTGCCAGCACCAGGGACAGGAACCGCAATCAGCCCCAGCATTTT. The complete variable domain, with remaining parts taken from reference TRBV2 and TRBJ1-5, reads EPEVTQTPSHQVTQMGQEVILRCVPISNHLYFYWYRQILGQKVEFLVSFYNNEISEKSEIFDDQFSVERPDGSNFTLKIRSTKLEDSAMYFCASTRDRNRNQPQHFGDGTRLSIL.